This T cell receptor beta chain was profiled in a study of cytomegalovirus exposure and HLA in healthy donors. Findings of the study overall: In a later analysis, HLA-associated beta chains showed higher expansion and lower generation probabilities than comparable chains. Most TCR sequences were uncommon, yet certain public TCRs appeared in many donors.

The PCR employed 60 Vbeta primers together with 13 Jbeta primers. Profiled with immunoSEQ multiplex PCR; TCRdb holds only in-frame clones, not every one. This repertoire shows some 140,000 clones, about 76% found once; its top ten account for roughly 7.7%. On this clone itself: Its specificity is not known.

The CDR3 extends over 13 amino acids. CDR1 and CDR2 (germline): SGHKS, YYEKEE (reference sequence). V was clipped by 7 bases and J by 1 base; unmatched bases: 3. The clonotype comes from a man aged 30 to 39 in good health and CMV-seropositive. Sequencing was done on a sample of PBMCs. V gene TRBV5-5 combines with J gene TRBJ2-5; 8 bases map to TRBD1. The DNA for the CDR3 is TGTGCCAGCGGGCAGGGGGCCCAAGAGACCCAGTACTTC. This encodes CASGQGAQETQYF. Full variable domain (remainder filled in from reference TRBV5-5 and TRBJ2-5): DAGVTQSPTHLIKTRGQQVTLRCSPISGHKSVSWYQQVLGQGPQFIFQYYEKEERGRGNFPDRFSARQFPNYSSELNVNALLLGDSALYLCASGQGAQETQYFGPGTRLLVL.